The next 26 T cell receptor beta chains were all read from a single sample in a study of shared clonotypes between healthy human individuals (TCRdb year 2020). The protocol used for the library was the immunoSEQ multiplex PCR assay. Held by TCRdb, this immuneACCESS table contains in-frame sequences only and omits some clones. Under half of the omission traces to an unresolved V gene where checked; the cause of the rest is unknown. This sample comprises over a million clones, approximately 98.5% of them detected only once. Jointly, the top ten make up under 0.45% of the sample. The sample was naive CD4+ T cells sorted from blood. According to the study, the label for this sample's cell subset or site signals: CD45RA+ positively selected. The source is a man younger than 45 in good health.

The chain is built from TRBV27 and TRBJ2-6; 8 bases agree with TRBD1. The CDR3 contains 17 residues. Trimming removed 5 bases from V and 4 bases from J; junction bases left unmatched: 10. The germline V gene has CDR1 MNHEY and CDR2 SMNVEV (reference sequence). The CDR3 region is CASSPRTGSSGANVLTF. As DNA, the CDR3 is TGTGCCAGCAGTCCCCGGACAGGGAGTTCGGGGGCCAACGTCCTGACTTTC.

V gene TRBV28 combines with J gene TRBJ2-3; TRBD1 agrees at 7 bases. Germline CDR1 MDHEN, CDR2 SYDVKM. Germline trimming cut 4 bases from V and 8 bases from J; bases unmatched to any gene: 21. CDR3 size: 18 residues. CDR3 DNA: TGTGCCAGCAGTTCAACCCTACCGGGACAGCTGGTGAGAGGTACGCAGTATTTT. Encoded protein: CASSSTLPGQLVRGTQYF.

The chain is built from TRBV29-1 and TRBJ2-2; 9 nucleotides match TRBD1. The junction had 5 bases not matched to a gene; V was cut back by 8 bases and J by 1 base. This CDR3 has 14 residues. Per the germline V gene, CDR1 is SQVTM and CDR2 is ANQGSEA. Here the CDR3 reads CSSLGQGNTGELFF. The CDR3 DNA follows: TGCAGCTCATTGGGACAGGGGAACACCGGGGAGCTGTTTTTT.

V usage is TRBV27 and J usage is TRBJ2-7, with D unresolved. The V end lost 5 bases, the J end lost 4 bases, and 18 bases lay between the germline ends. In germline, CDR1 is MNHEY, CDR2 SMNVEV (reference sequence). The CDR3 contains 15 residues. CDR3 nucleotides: TGTGCCAGCAGTCGAGCTCGTCTAGGTTATTACGAGCAGTACTTC. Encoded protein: CASSRARLGYYEQYF.

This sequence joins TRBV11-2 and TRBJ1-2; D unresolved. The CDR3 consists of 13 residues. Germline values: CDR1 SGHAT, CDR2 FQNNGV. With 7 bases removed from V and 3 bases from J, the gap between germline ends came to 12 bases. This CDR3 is CASTIRRDYGYTF. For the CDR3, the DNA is TGTGCCAGCACCATAAGGCGGGACTATGGCTACACCTTC. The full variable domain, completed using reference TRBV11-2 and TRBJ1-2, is EAGVAQSPRYKIIEKRQSVAFWCNPISGHATLYWYQQILGQGPKLLIQFQNNGVVDDSQLPKDRFSAERLKGVDSTLKIQPAKLEDSAVYLCASTIRRDYGYTFGSGTRLTVV.

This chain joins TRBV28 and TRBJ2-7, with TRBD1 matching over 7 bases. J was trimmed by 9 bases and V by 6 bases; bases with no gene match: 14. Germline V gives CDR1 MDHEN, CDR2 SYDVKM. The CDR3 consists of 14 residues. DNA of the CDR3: TGTGCCAGCAGCCATGGGACAGCTAATCGCGCGCAGTACTTC. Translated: CASSHGTANRAQYF.

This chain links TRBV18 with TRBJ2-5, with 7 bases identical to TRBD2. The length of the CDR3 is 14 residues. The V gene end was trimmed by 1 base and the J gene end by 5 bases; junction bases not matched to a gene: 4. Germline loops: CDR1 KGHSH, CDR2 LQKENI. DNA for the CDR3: TGTGCCAGCTCACCACTCAGCGGGGACGAGACCCAGTACTTC. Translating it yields CASSPLSGDETQYF.

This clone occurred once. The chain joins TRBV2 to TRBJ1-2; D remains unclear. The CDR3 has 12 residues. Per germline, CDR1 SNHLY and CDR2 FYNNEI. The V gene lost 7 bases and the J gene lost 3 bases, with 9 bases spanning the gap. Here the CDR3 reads CASTQVDYGYTF. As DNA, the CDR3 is TGTGCCAGCACGCAGGTCGACTATGGCTACACCTTC. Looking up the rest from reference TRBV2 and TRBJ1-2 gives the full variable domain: EPEVTQTPSHQVTQMGQEVILRCVPISNHLYFYWYRQILGQKVEFLVSFYNNEISEKSEIFDDQFSVERPDGSNFTLKIRSTKLEDSAMYFCASTQVDYGYTFGSGTRLTVV.

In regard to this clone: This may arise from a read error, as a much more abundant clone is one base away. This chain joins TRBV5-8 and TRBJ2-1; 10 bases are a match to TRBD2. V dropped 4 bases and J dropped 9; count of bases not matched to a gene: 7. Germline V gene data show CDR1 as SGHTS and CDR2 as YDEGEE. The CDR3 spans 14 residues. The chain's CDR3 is CASSLLAGVGEQFF. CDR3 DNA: TGTGCCAGCAGCCTCCTAGCGGGAGTAGGTGAGCAGTTCTTC.

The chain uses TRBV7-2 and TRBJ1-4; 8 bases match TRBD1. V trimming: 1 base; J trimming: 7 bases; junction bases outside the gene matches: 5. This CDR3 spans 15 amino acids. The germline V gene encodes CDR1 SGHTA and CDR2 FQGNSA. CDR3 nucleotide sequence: TGTGCCAGCAGCTTAGAGGGACAGGCGACTGAAAAACTGTTTTTT. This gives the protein CASSLEGQATEKLFF.

The CDR3 loop is CASGPSGQGHYNEQFF. The DNA of the CDR3 is TGTGCTAGTGGCCCGAGCGGACAGGGACACTACAATGAGCAGTTCTTC. The chain carries TRBV12-5 and TRBJ2-1; 8 bases line up with TRBD1. The V and J ends lost 6 bases and 3 bases, in that order; junction bases with no gene match: 10. The germline V gene has CDR1 LGHNT and CDR2 FRNRAP. The CDR3 sequence is 16 residues long.

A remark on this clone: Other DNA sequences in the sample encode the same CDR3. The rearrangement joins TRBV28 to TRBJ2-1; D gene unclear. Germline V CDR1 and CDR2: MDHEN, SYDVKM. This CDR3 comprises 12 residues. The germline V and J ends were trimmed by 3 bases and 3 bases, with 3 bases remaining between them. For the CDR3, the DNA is TGTGCCAGCAGTTTCAGCTACAATGAGCAGTTCTTC. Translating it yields CASSFSYNEQFF.

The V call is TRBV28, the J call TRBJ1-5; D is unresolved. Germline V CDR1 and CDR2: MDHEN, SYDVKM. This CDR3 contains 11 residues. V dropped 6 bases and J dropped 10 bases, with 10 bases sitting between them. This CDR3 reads CASSYIGPQHF. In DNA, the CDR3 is TGTGCCAGCAGCTATATCGGTCCCCAGCATTTT.

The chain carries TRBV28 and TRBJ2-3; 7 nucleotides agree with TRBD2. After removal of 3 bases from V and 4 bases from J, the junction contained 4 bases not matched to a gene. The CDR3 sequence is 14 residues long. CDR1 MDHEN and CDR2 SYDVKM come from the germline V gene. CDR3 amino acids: CASSLPGGSDTQYF. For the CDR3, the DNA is TGTGCCAGCAGTTTGCCGGGGGGTTCAGATACGCAGTATTTT.

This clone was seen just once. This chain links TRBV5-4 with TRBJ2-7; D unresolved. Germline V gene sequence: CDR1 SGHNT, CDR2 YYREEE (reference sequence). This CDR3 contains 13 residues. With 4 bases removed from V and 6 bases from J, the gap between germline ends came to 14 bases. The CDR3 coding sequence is TGTGCCAGCAGCCCGGACCCCCCGGGCGAGCAGTACTTC. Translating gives CASSPDPPGEQYF.

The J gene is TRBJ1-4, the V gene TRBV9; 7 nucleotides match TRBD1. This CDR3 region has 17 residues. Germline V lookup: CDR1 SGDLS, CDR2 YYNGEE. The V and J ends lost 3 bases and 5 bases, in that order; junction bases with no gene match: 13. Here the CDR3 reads CASSEGTVGGLNEKLFF. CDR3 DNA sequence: TGTGCCAGCAGCGAAGGGACAGTCGGGGGTCTAAATGAAAAACTGTTTTTT.

The DNA of the CDR3 is TGTGCCAGCAGCCCGAAGCTAGCGGACACCGGGGAGCTGTTTTTT. This sequence encodes CASSPKLADTGELFF. The rearrangement joins TRBV11-2 to TRBJ2-2; 7 bases are shared with TRBD2. This CDR3 region has 15 residues. Germline values: CDR1 SGHAT, CDR2 FQNNGV. The junction had 6 bases not matched to a gene; V was cut back by 5 bases and J by 3 bases.

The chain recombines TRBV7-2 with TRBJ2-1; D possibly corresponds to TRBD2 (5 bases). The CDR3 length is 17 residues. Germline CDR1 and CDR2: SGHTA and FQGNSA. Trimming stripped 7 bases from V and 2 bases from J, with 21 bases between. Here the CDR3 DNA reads TGTGCCAGCAATCAGTTCGGCGGGCGTCAGACCTACAATGAGCAGTTCTTC. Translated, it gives CASNQFGGRQTYNEQFF.

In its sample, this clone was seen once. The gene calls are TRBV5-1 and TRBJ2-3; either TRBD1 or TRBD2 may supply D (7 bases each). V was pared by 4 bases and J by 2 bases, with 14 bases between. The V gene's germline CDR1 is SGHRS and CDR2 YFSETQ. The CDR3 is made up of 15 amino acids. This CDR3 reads CASSNSGGATDTQYF. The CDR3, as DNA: TGCGCCAGCAGCAACTCAGGGGGGGCCACAGATACGCAGTATTTT.

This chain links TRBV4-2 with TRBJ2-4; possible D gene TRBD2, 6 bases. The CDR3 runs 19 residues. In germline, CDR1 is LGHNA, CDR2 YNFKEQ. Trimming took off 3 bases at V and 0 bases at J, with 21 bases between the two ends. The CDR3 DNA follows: TGTGCCAGCAGCCAGAATCCCGAGGCGCTAGCGCTAGCCAAAAACATTCAGTACTTC. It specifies CASSQNPEALALAKNIQYF.

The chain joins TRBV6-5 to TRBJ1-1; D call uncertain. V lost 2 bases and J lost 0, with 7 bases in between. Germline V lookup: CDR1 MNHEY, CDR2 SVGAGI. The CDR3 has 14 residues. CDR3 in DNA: TGTGCCAGCAGTTACAGGGCCATGAACACTGAAGCTTTCTTT. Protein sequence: CASSYRAMNTEAFF.

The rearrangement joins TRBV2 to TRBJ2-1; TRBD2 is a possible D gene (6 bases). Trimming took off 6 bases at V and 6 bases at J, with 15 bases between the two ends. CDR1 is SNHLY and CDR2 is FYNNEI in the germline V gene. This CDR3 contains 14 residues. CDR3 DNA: TGTGCCAGCAGCGGGACTTGGTTATCCAATGAGCAGTTCTTC. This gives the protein CASSGTWLSNEQFF.

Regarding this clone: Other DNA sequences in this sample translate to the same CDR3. The CDR3 DNA reads as TGTGCCAGCAGCGTAGGCGGATCCGAGACCCAGTACTTC. It yields the protein CASSVGGSETQYF. The rearrangement uses TRBV9 and TRBJ2-5; D uncertain. Per the germline V gene, CDR1 is SGDLS and CDR2 is YYNGEE. The CDR3 has 13 amino acids. V was pared by 0 bases and J by 5 bases, with 8 bases between.

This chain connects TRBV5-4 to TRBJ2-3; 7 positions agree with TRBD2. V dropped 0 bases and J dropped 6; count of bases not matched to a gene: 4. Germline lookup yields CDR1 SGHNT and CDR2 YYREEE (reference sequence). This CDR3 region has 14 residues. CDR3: CASSLASGADTQYF. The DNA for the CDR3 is TGTGCCAGCAGCTTGGCTAGCGGTGCGGATACGCAGTATTTT.

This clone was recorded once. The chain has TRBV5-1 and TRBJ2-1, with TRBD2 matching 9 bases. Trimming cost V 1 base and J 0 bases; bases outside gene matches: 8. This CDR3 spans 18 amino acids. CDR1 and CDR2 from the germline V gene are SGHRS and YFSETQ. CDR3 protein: CASSLTGTSSYSYNEQFF. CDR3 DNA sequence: TGCGCCAGCAGCTTGACCGGGACTAGCTCCTACTCCTACAATGAGCAGTTCTTC.

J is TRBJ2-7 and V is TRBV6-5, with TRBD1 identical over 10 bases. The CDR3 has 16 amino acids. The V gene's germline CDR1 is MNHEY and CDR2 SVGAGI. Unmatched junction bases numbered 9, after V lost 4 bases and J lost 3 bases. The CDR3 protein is CASSFRGTGVDYEQYF. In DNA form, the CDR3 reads TGTGCCAGCAGTTTTCGCGGGACAGGGGTGGACTACGAGCAGTACTTC.